This T cell receptor beta chain was found in a study of cytomegalovirus exposure and HLA in healthy donors. General study points: The presence/absence work took it that sequencing depth was about the same across donors.

This CDR3 contains 14 residues. The germline V and J ends were trimmed by 6 bases and 7 bases, with 19 bases remaining between them. Germline assignment: CDR1 SEHNR and CDR2 FQNEAQ (reference sequence). Amplification used 60 Vbeta primers and 13 Jbeta primers. The method was immunoSEQ multiplex PCR; TCRdb's version includes in-frame clones alone and lacks a portion of them. Of about 200,000 clones detected, over 60% appear once; the ten largest clones hold 0.63%. This clone was detected a few times. The antigen is undetermined. The sequencing input was PBMCs. This receptor was identified in a man between 18 and 35 years old in good health and CMV-seronegative. The J gene is TRBJ2-7, the V gene TRBV7-9; D may be TRBD2 (7 bases). CDR3 in amino acids: CASSGGGGLDEQYF. For the CDR3, the DNA is TGTGCCAGCAGTGGGGGGGGCGGATTGGATGAGCAGTACTTC.